One sample yielded the 15 T cell receptor beta chains listed below, sequenced in a study of neurological immune-mediated disorders. Using its own MiXCR run on the 5' RACE reads, TCRdb lists one record per CDR3 protein. The data hold tens of thousands of distinct CDR3 sequences, with 3.5% to 5% observed a single time. Sequencing input: PBMCs. These receptors came from a man aged 25-40 years with multiple sclerosis.

About this clonotype itself: The missing conserved phenylalanine or tryptophan at the end of this CDR3 makes a read error likely. The V call is TRBV3-1, the J call TRBJ2-4; tentative D call: TRBD1 (5 bases). The germline gives CDR1 LGHDT, CDR2 YNNKEL (reference sequence). The germline V and J ends were trimmed by 2 bases and 0 bases, with 14 bases remaining between them. The CDR3 has 17 residues. CDR3 in DNA: TGTGCCAGCAGCCAACACATCCACCAGGGAGCCAAAAACATTCAGTACAAC. Translated, it gives CASSQHIHQGAKNIQYN.

The chain has TRBV20-1 and TRBJ2-7; tentative D call: TRBD1 (6 bases). The germline gives CDR1 DFQATT, CDR2 SNEGSKA (reference sequence). CDR3 size: 12 residues. Trimming left V 5 bases short and J 3 bases short, with 11 bases between. CDR3 in DNA: TGCAGTGCTCGCCGGGACAACTACGAGCAGTACTTC. Translation: CSARRDNYEQYF.

This clonotype has at least ten counts. This chain links TRBV20-1 with TRBJ2-3; 10 bases align to TRBD2. Trimming at V came to 0 bases and at J to 3 bases, leaving 9 bases not matched to a gene. In germline, CDR1 is DFQATT, CDR2 SNEGSKA (reference sequence). The CDR3 length is 17 residues. CDR3 bases: TGCAGTGCTAGAGATCAACTAGCGGGGATAAAAACAGATACGCAGTATTTT. Translating it yields CSARDQLAGIKTDTQYF.

There are many counts of this clonotype. The J gene is TRBJ1-5, the V gene TRBV5-1; D perhaps matches TRBD1 (5 bases). CDR3 length: 16 amino acids. Germline V gene lookup returns CDR1 SGHRS and CDR2 YFSETQ. Trimming stripped 4 bases from V and 2 bases from J, with 16 bases between. The CDR3: CASSPGPSDGNQPQHF. CDR3 nucleotides: TGCGCCAGCAGCCCAGGGCCGTCTGATGGCAATCAGCCCCAGCATTTT.

This clonotype was found many times. V is TRBV4-1 and J is TRBJ2-2, with a possible D match to TRBD2 (6 bases). The V gene's germline CDR1 is MGHRA and CDR2 YSYEKL. The CDR3 contains 14 residues. V gave up 2 bases and J gave up 3 bases, with 7 bases separating them. The CDR3 DNA is TGCGCCAGCAGCCAATTAGCGGACACCGGGGAGCTGTTTTTT. This codes for CASSQLADTGELFF.

This clonotype was recorded many times. CDR3 loop: CASKKGFLGNEQFF. Here the CDR3 DNA reads TGTGCCAGCAAGAAGGGGTTCCTTGGGAATGAGCAGTTCTTC. The J gene is TRBJ2-1, the V gene TRBV5-6; possibly TRBD1 for D (5 bases). The CDR3 loop spans 14 amino acids. Trimming left V 6 bases short and J 7 bases short, with 17 bases between. The germline gives CDR1 SGHDT, CDR2 YYEEEE.

This clonotype has at least ten counts. The chain links TRBV7-9 to TRBJ1-4; D gene unclear. Per the germline V gene, CDR1 is SEHNR and CDR2 is FQNEAQ (reference sequence). Trimming left V 5 bases short and J 10 bases short, with 20 bases between. This CDR3 region has 15 residues. The CDR3 nucleotides are TGTGCCAGCAGCCCAACCGGGCCTGGTAAGGGAAAACTGTTTTTT. This gives the protein CASSPTGPGKGKLFF.

The table lists this clonotype with many counts. The genes are TRBV5-1 and TRBJ1-1; 8 bases align to TRBD1. CDR1 SGHRS and CDR2 YFSETQ come from the germline V gene. V lost 3 bases, J lost 12 bases, and 4 bases stayed unmatched. The CDR3 has 11 amino acids. The CDR3 DNA sequence: TGCGCCAGCAGCTACGGGACAGGTACTTTCTTT. Translating it yields CASSYGTGTFF.

Regarding this clonotype: Its ends do not fully match the called genes, so a read error is possible. The chain recombines TRBV7-2 with TRBJ1-5, with D unresolved. This CDR3 is 12 amino acids long. Germline V gives CDR1 SGHTA, CDR2 FQGNSA. CDR3 amino acids: CASGRPNQPQNF. The DNA of the CDR3 is TGTGCCTCGGGCAGACCCAATCAGCCCCAGAATTTT.

This clonotype appeared a few times. This rearrangement joins TRBV20-1 to TRBJ2-7; D is perhaps TRBD1 (6 bases). V dropped 5 bases and J dropped 3 bases, with 8 bases sitting between them. The CDR3 consists of 11 residues. The germline V gene has CDR1 DFQATT and CDR2 SNEGSKA (reference sequence). The CDR3 bases are TGCAGTGCTCCACAGGGCTACGAGCAGTACTTC. Translating it yields CSAPQGYEQYF.

This clonotype was recorded at least ten times. This chain connects TRBV5-6 to TRBJ1-5; D possibly corresponds to TRBD1 (5 bases). Germline V gene data show CDR1 as SGHDT and CDR2 as YYEEEE. V was clipped by 4 bases and J by 5 bases, with 10 bases between them. This CDR3 contains 13 residues. CDR3: CASSMGPDQPQHF. The CDR3 nucleotides read TGTGCCAGCAGCATGGGGCCAGATCAGCCCCAGCATTTT.

The sample holds a few counts of this clonotype. The V and J genes are TRBV20-1 and TRBJ2-3; TRBD2 matches 10 bases. Germline CDR1 and CDR2: DFQATT and SNEGSKA (reference sequence). CDR3 length: 14 amino acids. V trimming: 3 bases; J trimming: 2 bases; junction bases outside the gene matches: 2. This chain's CDR3 is CSARGLAYTDTQYF. The DNA of the CDR3 is TGCAGTGCTAGGGGACTAGCGTACACAGATACGCAGTATTTT.

This clonotype was seen at least ten times. The genes are TRBV20-1 and TRBJ1-2; TRBD1 aligns across 9 bases. Unmatched junction bases numbered 5, after V lost 3 bases and J lost 3 bases. Germline V gene sequence: CDR1 DFQATT, CDR2 SNEGSKA (reference sequence). The CDR3 consists of 14 residues. The CDR3 DNA follows: TGCAGTGCTAGTCCAGGACAGGGGTACTATGGCTACACCTTC. This translates into CSASPGQGYYGYTF.

This clonotype was seen at least ten times. V is TRBV7-2 and J is TRBJ2-1; no clear D gene. The germline gives CDR1 SGHTA, CDR2 FQGNSA. The V end was cut by 1 base, the J end by 6 bases, with 13 bases between. This CDR3 contains 15 residues. CDR3 nucleotides: TGTGCCAGCAGCTTAGATGGTCTCCCTGGCAATGAGCAGTTCTTC. This gives the protein CASSLDGLPGNEQFF.

The table lists this clonotype with many counts. The chain uses TRBV7-9 and TRBJ2-1; D may match TRBD1 or TRBD2 (5 bases each). Germline loops: CDR1 SEHNR, CDR2 FQNEAQ (reference sequence). V dropped 1 base and J dropped 7 bases, with 14 bases sitting between them. The CDR3 runs 15 residues. CDR3: CASSLGGAGGNEQFF. CDR3 nucleotides: TGTGCCAGCAGCTTAGGTGGGGCGGGTGGGAATGAGCAGTTCTTC.